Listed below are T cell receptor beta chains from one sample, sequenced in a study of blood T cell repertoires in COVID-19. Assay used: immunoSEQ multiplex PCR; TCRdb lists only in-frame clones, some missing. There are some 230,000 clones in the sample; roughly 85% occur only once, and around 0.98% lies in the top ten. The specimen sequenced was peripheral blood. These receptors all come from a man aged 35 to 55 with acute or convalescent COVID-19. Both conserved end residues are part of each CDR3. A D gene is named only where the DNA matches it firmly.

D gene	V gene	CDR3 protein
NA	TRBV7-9	CASKPGTNTGELFF
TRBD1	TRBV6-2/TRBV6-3	CASSADRVLSEAFF
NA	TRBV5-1	CASSITGPTYNSPLHF
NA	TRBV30	CAWTPQGPGYTF
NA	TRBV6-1	CASSEAGADGYTF
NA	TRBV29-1	CSVGKGGTDTQYF
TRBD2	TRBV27	CASSLRGLAGGNEQFF
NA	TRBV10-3	CAIAGGTDTQYF
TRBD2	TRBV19	CASSPLSGVVEQYF
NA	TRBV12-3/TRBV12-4	CASCYINTEAFF
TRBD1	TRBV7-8	CASSLRDRDYEQYF
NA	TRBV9	CASSPILCRVRIDGNQPQHF
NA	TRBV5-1	CASSLETNTGELFF
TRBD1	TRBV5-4	CASSSGGHGELFF
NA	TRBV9	CASAGGYSGNTIYF
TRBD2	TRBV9	CASSVEGGGPTDTQYF
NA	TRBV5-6	CASSFSPYNLETQYF
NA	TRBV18	CASSPERYNQPQHF
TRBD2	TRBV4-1	CASSSSGAGGPDTQYF
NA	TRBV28	CASSQTANYGYTF
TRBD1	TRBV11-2	CASSRRQGFYEQYF
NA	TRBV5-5	CASSLLAGALYEQYF
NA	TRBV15	CATSRDILQPQHF
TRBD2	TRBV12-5	CASGGGLVQDTQYF
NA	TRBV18	CASSPASERHSYEQYF
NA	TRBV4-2	CASTTDPGQNTDTQYF
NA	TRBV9	CASSVVPGTDTQYF
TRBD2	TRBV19	CASSLLAGAYNEQFF
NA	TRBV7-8	CARETSVNTEAFF
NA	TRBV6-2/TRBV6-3	CASSYSAGFQPQHF
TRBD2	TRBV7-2	CASRAGGGYNEQFF
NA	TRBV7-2	CASSFTGETQYF
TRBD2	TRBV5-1	CASSHGTSLTEQYF
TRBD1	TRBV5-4	CASSSGAGQGRTDTQYF
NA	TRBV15	CATCNAGPNQPQHF
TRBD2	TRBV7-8	CASSSIGGAKDTQYF
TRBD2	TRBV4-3	CASSLGLAGGYEQYF
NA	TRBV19	CASSAGEIGYTF
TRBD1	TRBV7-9	CASSAPGTDYEGYTF
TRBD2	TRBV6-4	CASSDVPSGRGFTYEQYF
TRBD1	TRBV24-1	CATSDWDRDGYTF
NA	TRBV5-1	CASSLDGGGGAAEAFF
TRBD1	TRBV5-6	CASSSSDRVSPLHF
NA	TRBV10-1	CASSDSGRPREAFF
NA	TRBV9	CASSPSQPPTIYF
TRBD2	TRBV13	CASRAFSRGGIVLTDTQYF
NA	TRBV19	CASSKMRRETQYF
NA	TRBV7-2	CASSLVGRRTEAFF
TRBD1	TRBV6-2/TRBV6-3	CASSPLRTGTNEKLFF
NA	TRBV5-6	CASSLRNALRGNQPQHF
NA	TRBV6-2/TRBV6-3	CASSYPPVEQYF
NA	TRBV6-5	CASSTRSSYNEQFF
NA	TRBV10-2	CASSEKVKGREKLFF
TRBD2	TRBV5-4	CASGRDRGDTQYF